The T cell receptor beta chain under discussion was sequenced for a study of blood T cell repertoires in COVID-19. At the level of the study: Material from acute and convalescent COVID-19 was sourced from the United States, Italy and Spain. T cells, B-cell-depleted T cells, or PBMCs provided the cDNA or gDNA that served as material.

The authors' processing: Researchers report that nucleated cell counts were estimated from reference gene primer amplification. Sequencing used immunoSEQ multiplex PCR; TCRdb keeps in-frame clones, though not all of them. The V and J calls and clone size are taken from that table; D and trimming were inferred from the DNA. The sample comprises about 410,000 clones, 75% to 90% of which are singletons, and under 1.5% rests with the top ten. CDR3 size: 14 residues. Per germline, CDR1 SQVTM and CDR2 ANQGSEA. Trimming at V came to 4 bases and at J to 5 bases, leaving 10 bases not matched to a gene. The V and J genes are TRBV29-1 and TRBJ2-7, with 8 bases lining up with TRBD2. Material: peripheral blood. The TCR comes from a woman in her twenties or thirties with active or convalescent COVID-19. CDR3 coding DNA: TGCAGCGTTGCCGAGTCAGCGGGAGACCACGAGCAGTACTTC. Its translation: CSVAESAGDHEQYF.